These 7 T cell receptor beta chains were sequenced from one sample in a study of blood T cells in healthy people across ages. Primers used in a second PCR of about 7 to 11 cycles were a sample-barcoded 5' primer and a J-beta primer mix. TCRdb re-analysed the 5' RACE reads in MiXCR, keeping a single row per CDR3 protein. The table records some 940,000 distinct CDR3 sequences, 25% to 35% of them present only once. The data also belong to a second study, concerning T cells of mothers and their children.

Sequencing was carried out using blood. The receptors shown here come from a woman aged 40 to 49 in good health.

This clonotype has ten or more counts. This rearrangement joins TRBV29-1 to TRBJ2-7; a possible D gene is TRBD2 (5 bases). V was clipped by 4 bases and J by 2 bases, with 9 bases between them. Germline lookup yields CDR1 SQVTM and CDR2 ANQGSEA. The CDR3 contains 12 residues. CDR3 bases: TGCAGCGTTGGTGGAGGAGCCTACGAGCAGTACTTC. Its translation: CSVGGGAYEQYF.

For this clonotype: The CDR3 does not end in the conserved phenylalanine or tryptophan, so this is likely a read error. The rearrangement links TRBV7-2 to TRBJ1-2; TRBD1 agrees at 10 bases. Trimming cost V 8 bases and J 4 bases; bases outside gene matches: 7. There are 14 residues in the CDR3. Germline CDR1 is SGHTA and CDR2 is FQGNSA. The CDR3, as DNA: TGTGCCAGCTCCGGGACAGGGGAATTCTATGGCTACACCTTA. Translation: CASSGTGEFYGYTL.

Turning to this clonotype: An end of the junction does not agree with germline; a read error may underlie this. The chain is built from TRBV3-1 and TRBJ2-5; D is unresolved. The CDR3 consists of 11 residues. Germline V gene sequence: CDR1 LGHDT, CDR2 YNNKEL (reference sequence). The CDR3 sequence is CAGSLTGAQYF. The CDR3 DNA sequence: TGTGCCGGCAGCCTCACTGGGGCCCAGTACTTC.

The chain uses TRBV3-1 and TRBJ1-2, with TRBD1 matching over 9 bases. V lost 5 bases and J lost 6; bases outside the gene matches: 10. The CDR3 loop spans 15 amino acids. CDR1 is LGHDT and CDR2 is YNNKEL in the germline V gene (reference sequence). The CDR3 protein is CASSAPGQGKDGYTF. In DNA, the CDR3 is TGTGCCAGCAGCGCACCGGGACAGGGAAAAGATGGCTACACCTTC.

V is TRBV12-5 and J is TRBJ2-7; D is possibly TRBD2 (6 bases). Matching the DNA end better, TRBJ2-5 makes the J call doubtful. The CDR3 runs to 15 residues. CDR1 and CDR2 (germline): LGHNT, FRNRAP. The CDR3 loop is CASGASGFPGETQYF. CDR3 nucleotide sequence: TGTGCTAGTGGGGCGAGCGGGTTCCCTGGGGAGACCCAGTACTTC.

The chain uses TRBV20-1 and TRBJ1-2; a possible D gene is TRBD1 (5 bases). This CDR3 has 14 residues. Germline values: CDR1 DFQATT, CDR2 SNEGSKA (reference sequence). Trimming removed 4 bases from V and 1 base from J, with 13 bases in between. This CDR3 is CSAKSGHFNYGYTF. CDR3 sequence (DNA): TGCAGTGCTAAGTCAGGACACTTTAACTATGGCTACACCTTC.

In its sample, this clonotype was seen a few times. This sequence joins TRBV9 and TRBJ2-1; 12 nucleotides agree with TRBD2. Germline lookup yields CDR1 SGDLS and CDR2 YYNGEE. The CDR3 runs to 19 residues. Germline trimming cut 0 bases from V and 0 bases from J; bases unmatched to any gene: 7. The CDR3 DNA reads TGTGCCAGCAGCGTAGTCCCCCTAGCGGGAGGGACCTCCTACAATGAGCAGTTCTTC. Residues: CASSVVPLAGGTSYNEQFF.